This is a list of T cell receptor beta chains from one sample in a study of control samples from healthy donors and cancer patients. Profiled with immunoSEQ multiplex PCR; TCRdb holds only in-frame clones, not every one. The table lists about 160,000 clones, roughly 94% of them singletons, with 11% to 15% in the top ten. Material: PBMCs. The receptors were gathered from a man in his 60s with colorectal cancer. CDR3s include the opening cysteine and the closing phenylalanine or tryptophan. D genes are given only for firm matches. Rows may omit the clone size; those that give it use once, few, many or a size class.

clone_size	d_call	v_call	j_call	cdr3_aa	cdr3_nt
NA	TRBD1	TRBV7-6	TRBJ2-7	CASSLGPGQGEYEQYF	TGTGCCAGCAGCTTGGGTCCGGGACAGGGGGAATACGAGCAGTACTTC
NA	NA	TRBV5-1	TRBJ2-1	CASSLRGLTQNEQFF	TGCGCCAGCAGCTTGAGGGGACTGACCCAAAATGAGCAGTTCTTC
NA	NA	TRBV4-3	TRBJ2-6	CASSQDRIPGANVLTF	TGCGCCAGCAGCCAAGACCGGATACCTGGGGCCAACGTCCTGACTTTC
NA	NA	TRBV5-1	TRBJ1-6	CASKFSGNSPLHF	TGCGCCAGCAAATTTTCGGGGAATTCACCCCTCCACTTT
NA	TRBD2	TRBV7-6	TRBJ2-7	CASSLVPGEGYEQYF	TGTGCCAGCAGCTTAGTGCCCGGGGAGGGCTACGAGCAGTACTTC
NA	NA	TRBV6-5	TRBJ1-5	CASSYARAQPQHF	TGTGCCAGCAGTTACGCCAGGGCTCAGCCCCAGCATTTT
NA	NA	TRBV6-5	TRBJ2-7	CASSTIYEQYF	TGTGCCAGCAGTACAATCTACGAGCAGTACTTC
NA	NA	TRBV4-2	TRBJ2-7	CASSQEGPGYEQYF	TGTGCCAGCAGCCAAGAGGGCCCCGGATACGAGCAGTACTTC
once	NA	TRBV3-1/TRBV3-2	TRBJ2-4	CASSQTGLGNIQYF	TGTGCCAGCAGCCAGACAGGTCTTGGAAACATTCAGTACTTC
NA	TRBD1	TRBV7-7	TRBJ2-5	CASSPLGQGVGETQYF	TGTGCCAGCAGCCCCCTGGGGCAGGGGGTAGGAGAGACCCAGTACTTC
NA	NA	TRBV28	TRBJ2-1	CASNDRTRTYNEQFF	TGTGCCAGCAATGACAGGACACGCACGTACAATGAGCAGTTCTTC
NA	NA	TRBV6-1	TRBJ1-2	CASSDVRAGNYGYTF	TGCGCCAGCAGTGATGTCCGGGCAGGGAACTATGGCTACACCTTC
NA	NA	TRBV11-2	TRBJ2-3	CASSLDSGDSTDTQYF	TGTGCCAGCAGCTTAGATTCGGGGGATAGCACAGATACGCAGTATTTT
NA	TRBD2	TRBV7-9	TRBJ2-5	CASSPGTIETQYF	TGTGCCAGCAGCCCCGGGACTATAGAGACCCAGTACTTC
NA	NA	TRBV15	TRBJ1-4	CASGGNEKLFF	TGTGCCAGTGGAGGAAATGAAAAACTGTTTTTT
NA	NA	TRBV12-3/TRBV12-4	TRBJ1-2	CASSLARNYGYTF	TGTGCCAGCAGTTTAGCCAGAAACTATGGCTACACCTTC
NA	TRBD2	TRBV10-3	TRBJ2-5	CAISDLAGGRAQYF	TGTGCCATCAGCGATTTAGCGGGGGGAAGGGCCCAGTACTTC
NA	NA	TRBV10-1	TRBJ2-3	CASSRTDTQYF	TGCGCCAGCAGCCGAACAGATACGCAGTATTTT
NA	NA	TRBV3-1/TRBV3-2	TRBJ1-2	CASSRLGSRGDGYTF	TGTGCCAGCAGCCGCCTCGGAAGCAGGGGTGATGGCTACACCTTC
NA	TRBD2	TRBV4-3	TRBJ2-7	CASSPRTSSISYEQYF	TGCGCCAGCAGCCCCCGGACTAGCTCCATCTCCTACGAGCAGTACTTC
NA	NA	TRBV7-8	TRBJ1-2	CASSPRGGQNYGYTF	TGTGCCAGCAGCCCCAGAGGAGGGCAAAACTATGGCTACACCTTC
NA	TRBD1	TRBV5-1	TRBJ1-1	CASSLTGVGTEAFF	TGCGCCAGCAGCTTGACAGGGGTAGGCACTGAAGCTTTCTTT
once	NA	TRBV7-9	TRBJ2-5	CASSTPGTSYETQYF	TGTGCCAGCAGCACTCCCGGGACTTCGTACGAGACCCAGTACTTC
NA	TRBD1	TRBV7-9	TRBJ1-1	CASSFGTGGDTEAFF	TGTGCCAGCAGCTTCGGGACAGGGGGGGACACTGAAGCTTTCTTT
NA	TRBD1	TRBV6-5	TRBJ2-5	CASVGGTGETQYF	TGTGCCAGCGTAGGGGGGACAGGAGAGACCCAGTACTTC
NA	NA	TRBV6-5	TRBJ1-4	CASRTSNEKLFF	TGTGCCAGCAGGACCTCTAATGAAAAACTGTTTTTT
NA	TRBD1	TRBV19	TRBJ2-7	CASSIGTGDYEQYF	TGTGCCAGTAGTATAGGGACAGGGGATTACGAGCAGTACTTC
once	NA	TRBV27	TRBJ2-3	CASSLFPGGDTQYF	TGTGCCAGCAGTTTATTCCCGGGTGGAGATACGCAGTATTTT
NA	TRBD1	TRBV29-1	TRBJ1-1	CSGRTGTHAGTEAFF	TGCAGCGGGCGGACAGGGACCCATGCAGGCACTGAAGCTTTCTTT
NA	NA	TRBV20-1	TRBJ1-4	CSASGGGEKLFF	TGCAGTGCTAGTGGTGGGGGTGAAAAACTGTTTTTT
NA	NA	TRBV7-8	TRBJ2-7	CASSPPGSYEQYF	TGTGCCAGCAGCCCCCCCGGCTCCTACGAGCAGTACTTC
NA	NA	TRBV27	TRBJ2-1	CASSLSSPPGTSEQFF	TGTGCCAGCAGTTTATCTTCCCCCCCAGGGACAAGTGAGCAGTTCTTC
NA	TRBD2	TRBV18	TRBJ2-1	CASSPDLAGNEQFF	TGTGCCAGCTCACCAGATCTAGCGGGGAATGAGCAGTTCTTC
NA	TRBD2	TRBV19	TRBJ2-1	CASGTSGTNYNEQFF	TGTGCCTCCGGGACTAGCGGGACCAATTACAATGAGCAGTTCTTC
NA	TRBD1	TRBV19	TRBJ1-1	CASSIPQGGNTEAFF	TGTGCCAGTAGTATCCCTCAGGGGGGAAACACTGAAGCTTTCTTT
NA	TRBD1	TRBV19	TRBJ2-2	CASSIGQQGAEELFF	TGTGCCAGTAGTATAGGTCAGCAGGGGGCGGAGGAGCTGTTTTTT
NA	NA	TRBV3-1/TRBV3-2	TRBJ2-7	CASSQWARGAKYEQYF	TGTGCCAGCAGCCAATGGGCCCGGGGGGCCAAGTACGAGCAGTACTTC
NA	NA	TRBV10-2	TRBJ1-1	CASRLTGNTEAFF	TGCGCCAGCAGATTAACAGGGAACACTGAAGCTTTCTTT
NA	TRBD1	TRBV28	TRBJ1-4	CASSLGFRGGEKLFF	TGTGCCAGCAGTTTAGGGTTCAGGGGGGGTGAAAAACTGTTTTTT
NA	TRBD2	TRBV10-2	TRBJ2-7	CASTVGRAYEQYF	TGCGCCAGCACCGTGGGGAGGGCCTACGAGCAGTACTTC
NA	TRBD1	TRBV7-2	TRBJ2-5	CASSPETGAETQYF	TGTGCCAGCAGCCCCGAGACAGGGGCGGAGACCCAGTACTTC
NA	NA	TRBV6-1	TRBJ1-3	CASSELGGTIYF	TGTGCCAGCAGTGAACTCGGGGGTACCATATATTTT
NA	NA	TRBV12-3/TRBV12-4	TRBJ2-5	CASSRYQETQYF	TGTGCCAGCAGTCGGTACCAAGAGACCCAGTACTTC
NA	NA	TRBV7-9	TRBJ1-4	CASSSKGATNEKLFF	TGTGCCAGCAGCTCCAAGGGGGCAACTAATGAAAAACTGTTTTTT
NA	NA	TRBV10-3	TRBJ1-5	CAISESGWYSNQPQHF	TGTGCCATCAGTGAGTCCGGCTGGTATAGCAATCAGCCCCAGCATTTT
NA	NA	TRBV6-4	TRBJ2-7	CASKRGGNGPYEQYF	TGTGCCAGCAAAAGGGGGGGAAACGGGCCCTACGAGCAGTACTTC
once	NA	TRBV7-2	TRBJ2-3	CASSSETAFSSGRLDTQYF	TGTGCCAGCAGCTCGGAGACGGCGTTTTCGTCGGGTCGCTTAGATACGCAGTATTTT
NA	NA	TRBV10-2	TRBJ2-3	CASSEAPTDTQYF	TGCGCCAGCAGTGAGGCCCCCACAGATACGCAGTATTTT
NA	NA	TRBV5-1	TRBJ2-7	CASSLGGGASYEQYF	TGCGCCAGCAGCTTGGGAGGGGGGGCGTCCTACGAGCAGTACTTC
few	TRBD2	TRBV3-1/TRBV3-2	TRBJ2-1	CASSQGTSGGSYNEQFF	TGTGCCAGCAGCCAAGGAACTAGCGGGGGTTCCTACAATGAGCAGTTCTTC
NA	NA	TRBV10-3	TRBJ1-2	CAISESSRPGYTF	TGTGCCATCAGTGAGTCGAGCAGGCCCGGCTACACCTTC
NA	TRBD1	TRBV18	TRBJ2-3	CASSPGTGRDTQYF	TGTGCCAGCTCACCTGGGACAGGGCGGGATACGCAGTATTTT
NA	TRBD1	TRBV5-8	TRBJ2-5	CASSKGQTMQETQYF	TGTGCCAGCAGCAAGGGACAGACAATGCAAGAGACCCAGTACTTC